These T cell receptor beta chains were read from a single sample in a study of blood T cells in healthy people across ages. TCRdb re-called the 5' RACE reads with MiXCR, one entry per CDR3 protein. The sample has over a million distinct CDR3 sequences, 40% to 55% seen once. Sequenced: blood. These receptors were collected from a woman aged 55-69 years in good health. Both conserved end residues are part of each CDR3. Each record gives: J gene, V gene, D gene, clone size, CDR3 DNA, CDR3 protein. D genes are given only for firm matches. Size is stated for part of the rows, as once, few or many counts, or as a class when the clone is expanded.

J: TRBJ2-7
V: TRBV29-1
D: TRBD2
size: few
DNA: TGCAGCGTTGATAGGGGAGGGAACGAGCAGTACTTC
CDR3: CSVDRGGNEQYF

J: TRBJ2-7
V: TRBV20-1
D: TRBD2
size: -
DNA: TGCAGTGCTGGACTCTACGGGACTAGTGACTACGAGCAGTACTTC
CDR3: CSAGLYGTSDYEQYF

J: TRBJ2-7
V: TRBV27
D: TRBD2
size: -
DNA: TGTGCCAGCGGGGAATTAGTAGCGGGCGGCCCCTACGAGCAGTACTTC
CDR3: CASGELVAGGPYEQYF

J: TRBJ2-1
V: TRBV24-1
D: -
size: -
DNA: TGTGCCACCAGTGCCCGGTTCGGGACCACAGGCTTGAGTGAGCAGTTCTTC
CDR3: CATSARFGTTGLSEQFF

J: TRBJ2-7
V: TRBV9
D: TRBD2
size: -
DNA: TGTGCCAGCAGCGTAGGTAGCGGGGGTTCCTCCCACGAGCAGTACTTC
CDR3: CASSVGSGGSSHEQYF

J: TRBJ2-2
V: TRBV4-1
D: -
size: -
DNA: TGCGCCAGCAGCCAAGATCTGACTAGAGGCTCCGGGGAGCTGTTTTTT
CDR3: CASSQDLTRGSGELFF

J: TRBJ2-3
V: TRBV20-1
D: TRBD2
size: -
DNA: TGCAGTGCTAGACCCCTGGCGGGAGGGCACGGGGGCACAGATACGCAGTATTTT
CDR3: CSARPLAGGHGGTDTQYF

J: TRBJ2-3
V: TRBV11-2
D: TRBD2
size: many
DNA: TGTGCCAGCAGAGGGGCGGGAGCCCCCGATACGCAGTATTTT
CDR3: CASRGAGAPDTQYF

J: TRBJ2-3
V: TRBV6-5
D: TRBD1
size: -
DNA: TGTGCTAGCACCCCTGGACAGGGAAGGGATACGCAGTATTTT
CDR3: CASTPGQGRDTQYF

J: TRBJ2-7
V: TRBV3-1
D: TRBD1
size: few
DNA: TGTGCCAGCAGCCAAGATCCGGAGACAGGGTATGTTAGCGAGCAGTACTTC
CDR3: CASSQDPETGYVSEQYF

J: TRBJ2-5
V: TRBV6-6
D: TRBD1
size: few
DNA: TGTGCCAGCAGTTACCGGACAGGGAAGGAGACCCAGTACTTC
CDR3: CASSYRTGKETQYF

J: TRBJ2-1
V: TRBV11-2
D: -
size: few
DNA: TGTGCCAGCAGCTTAAGGTTTAATGAGCAGTTCTTC
CDR3: CASSLRFNEQFF

J: TRBJ2-7
V: TRBV9
D: TRBD2
size: -
DNA: TGTGTCAGCAGCCCCCGCGGGGTAGCGGGAGCTGAGCAGTACTTC
CDR3: CVSSPRGVAGAEQYF

J: TRBJ2-5
V: TRBV6-6
D: -
size: few
DNA: TGTGCCAGCAGTTGGACGGGGGCTATAGAGACCCAGTACTTC
CDR3: CASSWTGAIETQYF

J: TRBJ2-2
V: TRBV29-1
D: -
size: -
DNA: TGCAGCGTTGAAGTCGCGAAGGGCACCCCCGGGGAGCTGTTTTTT
CDR3: CSVEVAKGTPGELFF

J: TRBJ1-2
V: TRBV20-1
D: -
size: -
DNA: TGCAGTGCTAGAGAAGGCGGGGCCCGAGTCTATGGCTACACCTTC
CDR3: CSAREGGARVYGYTF

J: TRBJ2-1
V: TRBV20-1
D: TRBD2
size: once
DNA: TGCAGTGCTATGAGACTAGCCAGCAATGGGCAGTTCTTC
CDR3: CSAMRLASNGQFF

J: TRBJ2-1
V: TRBV11-2
D: TRBD2
size: few
DNA: TGTGCCAGCAGCCATGGGACTAGCGGCCACAATGAGCAGTTCTTC
CDR3: CASSHGTSGHNEQFF

J: TRBJ1-5
V: TRBV7-2
D: -
size: -
DNA: TGTGCCAGCAGCCCGGGGCATGCTCAGCCCCAGCATTTT
CDR3: CASSPGHAQPQHF

J: TRBJ1-6
V: TRBV10-3
D: -
size: -
DNA: TGTGCCATCGGCCGGGACGCTAATTCACCCCTCCACTTT
CDR3: CAIGRDANSPLHF

J: TRBJ1-6
V: TRBV4-1
D: TRBD1
size: once
DNA: TGCGCCAGCAGCCAGCGGACAGGGATCGATTCACCCCTCCACTTT
CDR3: CASSQRTGIDSPLHF

J: TRBJ2-1
V: TRBV6-2/TRBV6-3
D: TRBD2
size: -
DNA: TGTGCCAGCTGCAGCGGGAGGGGCGCCTACAATGAGCAGTTCTTC
CDR3: CASCSGRGAYNEQFF

J: TRBJ2-1
V: TRBV27
D: TRBD1
size: -
DNA: TGTGCCAGCAGAAATACAGGGGGGAAGAAGTCCTACAATGAGCAGTTCTTC
CDR3: CASRNTGGKKSYNEQFF